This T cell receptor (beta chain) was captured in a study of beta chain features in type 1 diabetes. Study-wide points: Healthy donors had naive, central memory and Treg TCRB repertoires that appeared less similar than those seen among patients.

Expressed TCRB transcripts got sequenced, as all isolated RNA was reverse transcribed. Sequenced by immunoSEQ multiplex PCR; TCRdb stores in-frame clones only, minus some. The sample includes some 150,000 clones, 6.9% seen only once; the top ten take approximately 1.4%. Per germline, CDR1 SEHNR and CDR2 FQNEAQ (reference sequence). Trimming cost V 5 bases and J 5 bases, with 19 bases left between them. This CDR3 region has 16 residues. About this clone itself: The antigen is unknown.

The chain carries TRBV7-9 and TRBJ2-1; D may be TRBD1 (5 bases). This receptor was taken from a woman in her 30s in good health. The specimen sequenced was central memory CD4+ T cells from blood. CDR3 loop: CASSQLLLPRDNEQFF. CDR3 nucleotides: TGTGCCAGCAGCCAGCTACTTCTCCCCAGGGACAATGAGCAGTTCTTC.